This record concerns one TCR beta chain sequence. The target antigen is unknown. Healthy bone marrow donors made up the donors. The data stem from a study of cytomegalovirus exposure and HLA in healthy donors. Study information: The study's early data release held roughly 90 million unique TCRs from HLA-typed donors. Study-wide results and limits: It was reported in a later analysis that an Asian-associated ancestry cluster showed fewer N-insertions than the 666-donor mean. Productive status was seen about 90% or about 30% of the time for most TCR beta V segments in an earlier analysis.

A multiplex PCR was run with 60 Vbeta primers and 13 Jbeta primers. TCRdb's table, derived via immunoSEQ multiplex PCR, lists solely in-frame clones and lacks some. The sample holds about 190,000 clones; around 85% are singletons and the top ten take over 5.5%. Germline assignment: CDR1 SNHLY and CDR2 FYNNEI. The CDR3 is 14 residues long. V lost 1 base, J lost 5 bases, and 11 bases lay in between. This chain links TRBV2 with TRBJ2-5; a weak D match, TRBD1 (5 bases). The specimen was PBMCs. The sequence came from a man aged 40-49 years in good health and CMV-seropositive. The CDR3 protein is CASSEVRAAETQYF. DNA for the CDR3: TGTGCCAGCAGTGAAGTCAGGGCGGCGGAGACCCAGTACTTC.